The next 5 T cell receptor beta chains were all read from a single sample in a study of T-cell memory formation after mild COVID-19. From the 5' RACE reads, TCRdb called clonotypes with MiXCR, one entry per CDR3 protein. The repertoire consists of approximately 350,000 distinct CDR3 sequences, with about 15% occurring once and the leading ten covering less than 25%. The sequencing input was PBMCs or a T cell subset sorted from them (not recorded which). Every receptor here comes from a man aged 18 to 30 who had mild COVID-19 (a few samples of this study predate the infection). Cell type and time point are not known.

The rearrangement links TRBV27 to TRBJ2-5; D tentatively fits TRBD1 or TRBD2 (5 bases each). The V and J ends lost 2 bases and 1 base respectively, with 17 bases between them. CDR3 length: 17 amino acids. Germline CDR1 MNHEY, CDR2 SMNVEV (reference sequence). The CDR3 sequence: CASSLSPAGTSQETQYF. CDR3 DNA sequence: TGTGCCAGCAGTTTAAGTCCCGCAGGGACCAGCCAAGAGACCCAGTACTTC.

There are many counts of this clonotype. The chain carries TRBV4-3 and TRBJ1-2; no clear D. Trimming pared 1 base from V and 4 bases from J, leaving 10 bases between. The CDR3 sequence is 14 residues long. Germline assignment: CDR1 LGHNA and CDR2 YSLEER. As DNA, the CDR3 is TGCGCCAGCAGCCAAGGGAAGAGTTTCTATGGCTACACCTTC. It yields the protein CASSQGKSFYGYTF.

The V and J genes are TRBV7-9 and TRBJ2-7, with 10 positions matching TRBD1. CDR3 size: 15 residues. Germline loops: CDR1 SEHNR, CDR2 FQNEAQ (reference sequence). Trimming cost V 5 bases and J 2 bases; bases outside gene matches: 6. CDR3 sequence: CASSTTGTGAYEQYF. DNA for the CDR3: TGTGCCAGCAGCACCACCGGGACAGGGGCCTACGAGCAGTACTTC.

This clonotype was observed a few times. It may be a read error: a sequence one base away is much more abundant. The genes are TRBV7-9 and TRBJ1-4; D ambiguous. This CDR3 has 14 amino acids. The germline V gene encodes CDR1 SEHNR and CDR2 FQNEAQ (reference sequence). The CDR3 loop reads CAGSFRGVGEKLFF. DNA for the CDR3: TGTGCCGGCAGCTTTCGCGGAGTCGGTGAAAAACTGTTTTTT. Complete variable domain (other parts from reference TRBV7-9 and TRBJ1-4): DTGVSQNPRHKITKRGQNVTFRCDPISEHNRLYWYRQTLGQGPEFLTYFQNEAQLEKSRLLSDRFSAERPKGSFSTLEIQRTEQGDSAMYLCAGSFRGVGEKLFFGSGTQLSVL.

The chain links TRBV5-1 to TRBJ1-2; D is unresolved. Trimming took 4 bases from V and 6 from J, leaving 13 bases between them. The CDR3 extends over 13 amino acids. Germline V CDR1 and CDR2: SGHRS, YFSETQ. The CDR3 protein is CASSDPGGNGYTF. DNA of the CDR3: TGCGCCAGCAGCGACCCCGGAGGGAATGGCTACACCTTC.